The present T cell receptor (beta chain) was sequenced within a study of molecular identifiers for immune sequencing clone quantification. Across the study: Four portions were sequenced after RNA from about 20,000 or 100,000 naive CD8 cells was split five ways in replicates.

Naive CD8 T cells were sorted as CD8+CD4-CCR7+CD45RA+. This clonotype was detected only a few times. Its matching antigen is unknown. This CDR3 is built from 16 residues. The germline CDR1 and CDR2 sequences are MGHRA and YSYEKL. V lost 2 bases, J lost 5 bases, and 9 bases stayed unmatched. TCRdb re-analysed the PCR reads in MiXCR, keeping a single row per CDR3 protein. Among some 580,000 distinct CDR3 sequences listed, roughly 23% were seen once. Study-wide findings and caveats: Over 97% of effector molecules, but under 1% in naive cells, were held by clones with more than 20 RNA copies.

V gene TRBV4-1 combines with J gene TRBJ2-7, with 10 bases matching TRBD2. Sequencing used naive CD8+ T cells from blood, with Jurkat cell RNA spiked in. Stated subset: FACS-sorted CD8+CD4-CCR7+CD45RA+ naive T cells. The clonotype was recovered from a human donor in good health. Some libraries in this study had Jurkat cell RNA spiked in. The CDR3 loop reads CASSQQAAGGRHEQYF. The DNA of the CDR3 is TGCGCCAGCAGCCAACAAGCAGCGGGAGGGCGCCACGAGCAGTACTTC.